These T cell receptor beta chains were read from a single sample in a study of blood T cell repertoires in COVID-19. Sequencing used immunoSEQ multiplex PCR; TCRdb keeps in-frame clones, though not all of them. The repertoire holds 73,000 or so clones, with roughly 70% as singletons. The specimen was peripheral blood. Source of these receptors: a man aged 55 to 70 with acute or convalescent COVID-19. CDR3s include the opening cysteine and the closing phenylalanine or tryptophan. The D gene is left open where the match is weak. The size field is filled for only some rows; it gives once, few, many or a size class.

DNA,CDR3,size,D,V,J
TGTGCCAGCAGCTTGGACAGTAATTCACCCCTCCACTTT,CASSLDSNSPLHF,many,NA,TRBV5-5,TRBJ1-6
TGTGCCAGCAGCACGTTAGCGGGAGGTGAAAACGAGCAGTACTTC,CASSTLAGGENEQYF,NA,TRBD2,TRBV7-3,TRBJ2-7
TGTGCCAGCGGACCTTGGGGGCTGGGCACCGGGGAGCTGTTTTTT,CASGPWGLGTGELFF,NA,NA,TRBV28,TRBJ2-2
TGTGCCAGTAGTACTTCAGCGGGAGATGGAGAGACCCAGTACTTC,CASSTSAGDGETQYF,NA,TRBD2,TRBV19,TRBJ2-5
TGTGCCAGCAGTTTTTCGGGAGGAATAGATACGCAGTATTTT,CASSFSGGIDTQYF,NA,TRBD2,TRBV28,TRBJ2-3
TGTGCCAGCGGCCGTTTGGACAATGAGCAGTTCTTC,CASGRLDNEQFF,NA,NA,TRBV7-9,TRBJ2-1
TGTGCCAGCAGCTTAGTCAGGAGCACAGATACGCAGTATTTT,CASSLVRSTDTQYF,few,NA,TRBV7-2,TRBJ2-3
TGTGCCAGCGGGGAGGGTCTCTACAATGAGCAGTTCTTC,CASGEGLYNEQFF,NA,TRBD2,TRBV7-8,TRBJ2-1
TGTGCCAGCAGCAAGACGAGCGGGAGCCTAGATACGCAGTATTTT,CASSKTSGSLDTQYF,few,TRBD2,TRBV7-2,TRBJ2-3
TGCGCCAGCAGCTTGTCAGGGGCCGGAAACACCATATATTTT,CASSLSGAGNTIYF,NA,NA,TRBV5-1,TRBJ1-3
TGCGCCAGCAGCTGGGACAGGAGATCCAACTATGGCTACACCTTC,CASSWDRRSNYGYTF,once,TRBD1,TRBV5-1,TRBJ1-2
TGTGCCAGCAGCTTGACTAGCGGGGGGACTGAGCAGTTCTTC,CASSLTSGGTEQFF,NA,TRBD2,TRBV7-2,TRBJ2-1
TGTGCCAGCAGCCAAAACAGGTTCCGATCTGGGGCCAACGTCCTGACTTTC,CASSQNRFRSGANVLTF,NA,NA,TRBV14,TRBJ2-6
TGTGCCAGCAGCCGGTTACAGGGTACCGGGGAGCTGTTTTTT,CASSRLQGTGELFF,few,NA,TRBV14,TRBJ2-2
TGCGCCAGCAGATGGACGGACACGTCGGACTATGGCTACACCTTC,CASRWTDTSDYGYTF,NA,NA,TRBV5-1,TRBJ1-2
TGTGCCAGCAGCTTGGCGGAGCGGGGGGGGACCGGGGAGCTGTTTTTT,CASSLAERGGTGELFF,NA,TRBD2,TRBV5-6,TRBJ2-2
TGTGCCAGCAGCCAAGAGAGGGGGAGCAATGAGCAGTTCTTC,CASSQERGSNEQFF,NA,NA,TRBV3-1/TRBV3-2,TRBJ2-1
TGCGCCAGCAGCTTAACTAGCGGGAGAGGGGATACGCAGTATTTT,CASSLTSGRGDTQYF,NA,TRBD2,TRBV5-1,TRBJ2-3
TGTGCCAGCAGTGATCGGGACAGGGATTTAGAAGCTTTCTTT,CASSDRDRDLEAFF,few,TRBD1,TRBV25-1,TRBJ1-1
TGCGCCAGCAGCTTGGTGACAGGTGGGAGCTATGGCTACACCTTC,CASSLVTGGSYGYTF,NA,NA,TRBV5-1,TRBJ1-2
TGTGCCAGCAGCCAGGGCGTCTCCTATGGCTACACCTTC,CASSQGVSYGYTF,NA,NA,TRBV14,TRBJ1-2
TGTGCCAGCACTCGAAGTATCTCGAACCGACTCACTTACAATGAGCAGTTCTTC,CASTRSISNRLTYNEQFF,NA,NA,TRBV28,TRBJ2-1
TGTGCCACCGGCGACCTATCCGGCGGTACAGATACGCAGTATTTT,CATGDLSGGTDTQYF,NA,NA,TRBV19,TRBJ2-3
TGTGCCAGCAGCACAGGGACTAGCATCCAGTACTTC,CASSTGTSIQYF,NA,TRBD2,TRBV7-9,TRBJ2-5
TGTGCCAGCAGTGAGGGCACTAACACCGGGGAGCTGTTTTTT,CASSEGTNTGELFF,NA,NA,TRBV6-1,TRBJ2-2
TGTGCCAGCAGCGGAGGGACAGTCGGAGGGGAGACCCAGTACTTC,CASSGGTVGGETQYF,NA,NA,TRBV2,TRBJ2-5
TGTGCCAGCAGCACTCGACTAGGGGGCAATGAGGGGCAGTTCTTC,CASSTRLGGNEGQFF,NA,NA,TRBV4-2,TRBJ2-1
TGCGCCAGCAGCTTGTGGGGGCTCGACAATCAGCCCCAGCATTTT,CASSLWGLDNQPQHF,NA,NA,TRBV5-1,TRBJ1-5
TGTGCCAGCAGCTTGGGTACGGCCGGGACAGGGGGCTGGAACAAAAACATTCAGTACTTC,CASSLGTAGTGGWNKNIQYF,NA,TRBD1,TRBV5-4,TRBJ2-4
TGTGCCACCAGCTCCTGGGGGGGCAGTAACAATGAGCAGTTCTTC,CATSSWGGSNNEQFF,NA,NA,TRBV24-1,TRBJ2-1
TGCGCCAGCAGCCACACGACAGGGAGCGATGAAAAACTGTTTTTT,CASSHTTGSDEKLFF,NA,TRBD1,TRBV4-1,TRBJ1-4
TGTGCCTGGAGTGTATCCCGTTATGCTGCGGGAGTCAACGAGCAGTACTTC,CAWSVSRYAAGVNEQYF,NA,TRBD2,TRBV30,TRBJ2-7
TGTGCCAGCAGCACGTTAGCGGGAGGCGAGCAGTTCTTC,CASSTLAGGEQFF,NA,TRBD2,TRBV3-1/TRBV3-2,TRBJ2-1
TGTGCCAGTAGTATCAGGGGACAGGGGTATAGCAATCAGCCCCAGCATTTT,CASSIRGQGYSNQPQHF,NA,TRBD1,TRBV19,TRBJ1-5
TGCGCCAGCAGCGTCTCTAGCGAATACGAGCAGTACTTC,CASSVSSEYEQYF,once,NA,TRBV5-1,TRBJ2-7
TGTGCCAGCAGCGTAGATGGAGTAAGGGGAACTGAAGCTTTCTTT,CASSVDGVRGTEAFF,NA,NA,TRBV9,TRBJ1-1